This T cell receptor beta chain was sequenced during a study of blood T cell repertoires in COVID-19. Those enrolled, adults aged roughly 18 to 95 years, came from around 24 US areas. This CDR3 region has 22 residues. Per germline, CDR1 SGHRS and CDR2 YFSETQ. V was clipped by 4 bases and J by 0 bases; unmatched bases: 19. Here immunoSEQ multiplex PCR was the method, and the copy in TCRdb shows in-frame clones only, minus some. The sample consists of about 440,000 clones, 87% of them appearing once. Sequencing was performed on PBMCs or T cells enriched from blood (not recorded which). This clonotype was sampled from a woman between 18 and 30 years old with acute COVID-19. This chain joins TRBV5-1 and TRBJ2-3; 14 bases are shared with TRBD2. The CDR3 region is CASSAPAPGLAGVGSSTDTQYF. The CDR3, as DNA: TGCGCCAGCAGCGCCCCGGCTCCGGGACTAGCGGGAGTCGGATCTAGCACAGATACGCAGTATTTT. The variable domain in full, with the rest retrieved from reference TRBV5-1 and TRBJ2-3, is KAGVTQTPRYLIKTRGQQVTLSCSPISGHRSVSWYQQTPGQGLQFLFEYFSETQRNKGNFPGRFSGRQFSNSRSEMNVSTLELGDSALYLCASSAPAPGLAGVGSSTDTQYFGPGTRLTVL.